Listed here are 26 T cell receptor beta chains from one sample, sequenced in a study of molecular identifiers for immune sequencing clone quantification. TCRdb independently ran MiXCR on the PCR reads; one entry per CDR3 protein. Of about 640,000 distinct CDR3 sequences in the sample, 20% were seen once. The sequencing sample was made of naive CD8+ T cells from blood, with Jurkat cell RNA spiked in. This sample's subset: FACS-sorted CD8+CD4-CCR7+CD45RA+ naive T cells. The receptor set was obtained from a human donor in good health. Some libraries in this study had Jurkat cell RNA spiked in.

This clonotype was detected once. Germline is not matched at one junction end, which may reflect a read error. The CDR3 bases are TGTGTCAGCAGTGACCGACTTTCCTTGGGCCCAGGTACGCAGTATTTT. Its protein is CVSSDRLSLGPGTQYF. The chain recombines TRBV25-1 with TRBJ2-3; D unclear. CDR1 and CDR2 (germline): MGHDK, SYGVNS. The CDR3 has 16 amino acids.

With regard to this clonotype: Possible read error: a much larger clone is one base away. The chain recombines TRBV29-1 with TRBJ2-7; D tentatively reads TRBD1 or TRBD2 (5 bases each). V dropped 7 bases and J dropped 2 bases, with 12 bases sitting between them. Germline V lookup: CDR1 SQVTM, CDR2 ANQGSEA. The CDR3 runs to 12 residues. The CDR3: CSGWDETYEQYF. DNA of the CDR3: TGCAGCGGTTGGGACGAAACCTACGAGCAGTACTTC.

This chain joins TRBV27 and TRBJ1-2; 9 nucleotides line up with TRBD1. The V gene's germline CDR1 is MNHEY and CDR2 SMNVEV (reference sequence). The CDR3 is 13 amino acids. J was trimmed by 8 bases and V by 4 bases; bases with no gene match: 5. The CDR3 sequence is CASSSHDRGGYTF. CDR3 nucleotide sequence: TGTGCCAGCAGTTCCCATGACAGGGGGGGCTACACCTTC.

There are many counts of this clonotype. The CDR3 sequence is CASSTPGIPYEQYF. DNA for the CDR3: TGCGCCAGCAGCACCCCTGGGATTCCCTACGAGCAGTACTTC. The chain uses TRBV5-1 and TRBJ2-7, with D unclear. This CDR3 has 14 amino acids. The germline V gene has CDR1 SGHRS and CDR2 YFSETQ. V gave up 4 bases and J gave up 2 bases, with 13 bases separating them. Full variable domain (rest looked up from reference TRBV5-1 and TRBJ2-7): KAGVTQTPRYLIKTRGQQVTLSCSPISGHRSVSWYQQTPGQGLQFLFEYFSETQRNKGNFPGRFSGRQFSNSRSEMNVSTLELGDSALYLCASSTPGIPYEQYFGPGTRLTVT.

This clonotype has more than one count but fewer than ten. The genes are TRBV13 and TRBJ2-7, with D possibly matching TRBD1 (6 bases). CDR1 is PRHDT and CDR2 is FYEKMQ in the germline V gene (reference sequence). CDR3 length: 15 residues. Trimming pared 5 bases from V and 4 bases from J, leaving 18 bases between. CDR3: CASSPGTRGGYEQYF. CDR3 bases: TGTGCCAGCAGCCCCGGGACCAGGGGCGGATACGAGCAGTACTTC.

This clonotype was picked up many times. The rearrangement uses TRBV30 and TRBJ2-3; D possibly uses TRBD1 or TRBD2 (5 bases each). CDR3 length equals 13 residues. CDR1 GTSNPN and CDR2 SVGIG come from the germline V gene (reference sequence). Trimming left V 5 bases short and J 5 bases short, with 14 bases between. The DNA of the CDR3 is TGTGCCTGGGAGGGGAAGGATGGAGATACGCAGTATTTT. Protein product: CAWEGKDGDTQYF.

This clonotype was seen repeatedly, ten times or more. The chain has TRBV20-1 and TRBJ2-7; D not certain. The germline V gene encodes CDR1 DFQATT and CDR2 SNEGSKA (reference sequence). V lost 3 bases and J 1 base, leaving 7 bases between the germline ends. CDR3 length equals 12 residues. For the CDR3, the DNA is TGCAGTGCTAGTCATGGGTCCTACGAGCAGTACTTC. Translated: CSASHGSYEQYF.

This clonotype was seen just once. A much larger clone sits a single nucleotide away, making a read error possible. The chain uses TRBV10-2 and TRBJ1-5; D unresolved. This CDR3 region has 15 residues. In germline, CDR1 is WSHSY, CDR2 SAAADI. The V end was cut by 2 bases, the J end by 5 bases, with 13 bases between. The CDR3 bases are TGCGCCAGCAGTGAGAGACTGGGGAACTATCAGCCCCAGCATTTT. Its protein is CASSERLGNYQPQHF.

This clonotype was picked up many times. The rearrangement joins TRBV9 to TRBJ2-1, with D hard to call. The CDR3 spans 12 residues. Trimming left V 3 bases short and J 5 bases short, with 6 bases between. Germline V gene lookup returns CDR1 SGDLS and CDR2 YYNGEE. Written as DNA, the CDR3 is TGTGCCAGCAGCGACGACCACAATGAGCAGTTCTTC. This codes for CASSDDHNEQFF. The full variable domain, completed using reference TRBV9 and TRBJ2-1, is DSGVTQTPKHLITATGQRVTLRCSPRSGDLSVYWYQQSLDQGLQFLIQYYNGEERAKGNILERFSAQQFPDLHSELNLSSLELGDSALYFCASSDDHNEQFFGPGTRLTVL.

Ten or more counts support this clonotype. J is TRBJ1-5 and V is TRBV6-2 or TRBV6-3, with D perhaps TRBD1 (5 bases). The V end was cut by 3 bases, the J end by 0 bases, with 9 bases between. Germline CDR1 MNHEY, CDR2 SVGEGT. The CDR3 spans 15 residues. CDR3 bases: TGTGCCAGCAGTTATGGGGGTTATAGCAATCAGCCCCAGCATTTT. Its translation is CASSYGGYSNQPQHF.

With regard to this clonotype: A much larger clone differs by one base, so this may be a read error. This sequence joins TRBV29-1 and TRBJ2-7; D may be TRBD1 or TRBD2 (5 bases each). The CDR3 sequence is 12 residues long. Germline V CDR1 and CDR2: SQVTM, ANQGSEA. V shed 5 bases and J shed 3 bases, with 11 bases lying between them. The CDR3 DNA reads as TGCAGCGTTTGGGGAGACAGCTACGAGCAGTACTTC. Its translation: CSVWGDSYEQYF.

To note about this clonotype: Just one base apart from a much larger clone, this may be a read error. As DNA, the CDR3 is TGTGCCAGCAGTTCTGAGTTTGGTGAAGCTTTCTTT. It yields the protein CASSSEFGEAFF. The chain links TRBV28 to TRBJ1-1, with D uncertain. V was cut by 4 bases and J by 7 bases, with 10 bases left in between. Germline CDR1 reads MDHEN; CDR2 reads SYDVKM. CDR3 length equals 12 residues.

This clonotype was counted at least ten times. The chain uses TRBV4-1 and TRBJ1-2, with a possible D match to TRBD1 (6 bases). This CDR3 is 15 amino acids long. Trimming shortened V by 4 bases and J by 5 bases, and 17 bases separated the two germline ends. In germline, CDR1 is MGHRA, CDR2 YSYEKL. CDR3 nucleotide sequence: TGCGCCAGCAGCCTAGCGACAGGAACTGTTTATGGCTACACCTTC. Translation: CASSLATGTVYGYTF.

The gene calls are TRBV27 and TRBJ2-1; 11 bases align to TRBD2. The CDR3 runs to 16 residues. V shed 4 bases and J 7 bases; nucleotides not matched to a gene: 9. Germline V gene lookup returns CDR1 MNHEY and CDR2 SMNVEV (reference sequence). The CDR3 DNA sequence: TGTGCCAGCAGTTCCAATAGCGGGGGGGCCAGGAATGAGCAGTTCTTC. Protein product: CASSSNSGGARNEQFF.

This clonotype was found many times. The chain has TRBV7-9 and TRBJ2-2; maybe TRBD1 (5 bases). V lost 5 bases and J 6 bases, leaving 16 bases between the germline ends. The CDR3 covers 15 residues. Germline V CDR1 and CDR2: SEHNR, FQNEAQ (reference sequence). The CDR3 spells CASSPVQGFAGELFF. The CDR3 DNA sequence: TGTGCCAGCAGCCCAGTCCAGGGCTTCGCCGGGGAGCTGTTTTTT.

This clonotype was detected ten times or more. The chain is built from TRBV7-2 and TRBJ2-3; possibly TRBD1 for D (6 bases). CDR1 and CDR2 (germline): SGHTA, FQGNSA. V lost 5 bases to trimming and J lost 2 bases, with 17 bases between them. CDR3 length: 16 amino acids. CDR3 residues: CASSARQVLITDTQYF. Written as DNA, the CDR3 is TGTGCCAGCAGCGCCCGACAGGTCTTAATCACAGATACGCAGTATTTT.

This clonotype has at least ten counts. The chain links TRBV7-9 to TRBJ2-7; 9 bases fit TRBD2. Per germline, CDR1 SEHNR and CDR2 FQNEAQ (reference sequence). The CDR3 sequence is 18 residues long. The J segment lost 0 bases and the V segment lost 4 bases, leaving 13 bases of the junction unmatched. CDR3 amino acids: CASSSPTPREGTSYEQYF. CDR3 DNA: TGTGCCAGCAGCTCCCCAACACCGCGGGAGGGGACCTCCTACGAGCAGTACTTC.

Note on this clonotype: The CDR3 does not close with the conserved phenylalanine or tryptophan, likely indicating a read error. J is TRBJ1-4 and V is TRBV7-2, with a weak D call TRBD1 (5 bases). Trimming took 1 base from V and 0 from J, leaving 15 bases between them. CDR3 size: 18 residues. Germline V gene sequence: CDR1 SGHTA, CDR2 FQGNSA. CDR3 protein: CASSLGGSILATNEKLFY. The DNA of the CDR3 is TGTGCCAGCAGCTTAGGGGGCAGTATACTCGCAACTAATGAAAAACTGTTTTAT.

There are many counts of this clonotype. The chain combines TRBV4-2 with TRBJ1-5; the D is unclear. V gave up 2 bases and J gave up 5 bases, with 7 bases separating them. The germline V gene encodes CDR1 LGHNA and CDR2 YNFKEQ. CDR3 length: 13 amino acids. CDR3 DNA sequence: TGTGCCAGCAGCCAATGGGTTTATCAGCCCCAGCATTTT. Its translation is CASSQWVYQPQHF.

This clonotype was found many times. The genes are TRBV4-2 and TRBJ2-1; 8 bases map to TRBD2. J gave up 2 bases and V 0 bases, and 9 bases lay outside the gene matches. The CDR3 extends over 18 amino acids. Germline assignment: CDR1 LGHNA and CDR2 YNFKEQ. Here the CDR3 reads CASSQDDRAGVPYNEQFF. The DNA of the CDR3 is TGTGCCAGCAGCCAAGATGACCGAGCGGGGGTCCCCTACAATGAGCAGTTCTTC.

CDR3: CASSIYGTGGYEQYF. Here the CDR3 DNA reads TGTGCCAGTAGTATTTATGGGACAGGGGGCTACGAGCAGTACTTC. The V and J genes are TRBV19 and TRBJ2-7, with 11 positions matching TRBD1. Germline V gene data show CDR1 as LNHDA and CDR2 as SQIVND (reference sequence). The CDR3 consists of 15 residues. Trimming at V came to 3 bases and at J to 3 bases, leaving 4 bases not matched to a gene.

This clonotype was recorded a few times. V and J are TRBV19 and TRBJ1-5; D ambiguous. V shed 5 bases and J shed 0 bases, with 11 bases lying between them. There are 15 residues in the CDR3. Germline V gene lookup returns CDR1 LNHDA and CDR2 SQIVND (reference sequence). This CDR3 is CASSLSHYSNQPQHF. The CDR3 DNA is TGTGCCAGTAGTTTGTCACATTATAGCAATCAGCCCCAGCATTTT.

Of note for this clonotype: Being one base from a much bigger clone, this may be a read error. The chain employs TRBV27 and TRBJ2-3; the match to TRBD1 covers 8 bases. The length of the CDR3 is 15 residues. Germline V gene sequence: CDR1 MNHEY, CDR2 SMNVEV (reference sequence). With V trimmed by 6 bases and J by 2 bases, 7 bases remained unmatched. The DNA for the CDR3 is TGTGCCAGCAGGCAGGGGGCGGTCCCCACAGATACGCAGTATTTT. Translation gives CASRQGAVPTDTQYF.

Points on this clonotype: Being one base from a much bigger clone, this may be a read error. V is TRBV5-6 and J is TRBJ1-5; a possible D gene is TRBD1 (6 bases). V dropped 4 bases and J dropped 5 bases, with 16 bases sitting between them. The V gene's germline CDR1 is SGHDT and CDR2 YYEEEE. This CDR3 has 15 amino acids. Written as DNA, the CDR3 is TGTGCCAGCAGCCCGGGACAAGAGATGGATCAGCCCCAGCATTTT. Encoded protein: CASSPGQEMDQPQHF. The full variable domain, with the rest looked up from reference TRBV5-6 and TRBJ1-5, is DAGVTQSPTHLIKTRGQQVTLRCSPKSGHDTVSWYQQALGQGPQFIFQYYEEEERQRGNFPDRFSGHQFPNYSSELNVNALLLGDSALYLCASSPGQEMDQPQHFGDGTRLSIL.

In its sample, this clonotype was seen many times. The chain uses TRBV27 and TRBJ1-2; D is possibly TRBD1 (5 bases). CDR3 length: 14 residues. Germline CDR1 and CDR2: MNHEY and SMNVEV (reference sequence). The V gene lost 2 bases and the J gene lost 7 bases, with 14 bases spanning the gap. CDR3 nucleotide sequence: TGTGCCAGCAGTTTACATCCCGGGGCCACTGGCTACACCTTC. It translates to CASSLHPGATGYTF.

Note on this clonotype: A much larger clone is a single base away; this may be a read error. This sequence joins TRBV30 and TRBJ2-3, with D perhaps TRBD2 (5 bases). The CDR3 contains 15 residues. Germline V gene sequence: CDR1 GTSNPN, CDR2 SVGIG (reference sequence). This CDR3 is CAWSSTGGMGDTQCF. DNA of the CDR3: TGTGCCTGGAGTAGCACTGGCGGAATGGGAGATACGCAGTGTTTT.